This T cell receptor beta chain was captured in a study of T cells in Graves' hyperthyroidism and ophthalmopathy. Whole-study context: The initial diagnosis was the point when peripheral blood was collected, ahead of any treatment.

Study-wide findings and caveats: Expanded thyroid clonotypes (above 0.001) were mostly also found in blood. Ophthalmopathy was predicted by the model a median of roughly 6.6 months ahead of onset.

The CDR3 extends over 13 amino acids. The germline V and J ends were trimmed by 3 bases and 3 bases, with 9 bases remaining between them. This clonotype was counted many times. Its antigen is currently unknown. RNA transcripts gave rise to amplified TCR beta CDR3 regions. In the first-round RT-PCR of the TCR CDR3, the HTBI primer set was used. TCRdb re-called the multiplex PCR reads with MiXCR, one entry per CDR3 protein. The sample comprises about 480,000 distinct CDR3 sequences, around 15% of which are singletons, and around 17% rests with the top ten. Patients aged 18 to 65 had newly diagnosed hyperthyroidism lasting under 2 months.

The chain uses TRBV12-3 or TRBV12-4 and TRBJ2-7, with D unresolved. The TCR was taken from a woman aged 18-30 years with Graves' hyperthyroidism. Sequencing input: blood. The chain's CDR3 is CASSLGQFYEQYF. The CDR3, as DNA: TGTGCCAGCAGTTTGGGTCAGTTCTACGAGCAGTACTTC.